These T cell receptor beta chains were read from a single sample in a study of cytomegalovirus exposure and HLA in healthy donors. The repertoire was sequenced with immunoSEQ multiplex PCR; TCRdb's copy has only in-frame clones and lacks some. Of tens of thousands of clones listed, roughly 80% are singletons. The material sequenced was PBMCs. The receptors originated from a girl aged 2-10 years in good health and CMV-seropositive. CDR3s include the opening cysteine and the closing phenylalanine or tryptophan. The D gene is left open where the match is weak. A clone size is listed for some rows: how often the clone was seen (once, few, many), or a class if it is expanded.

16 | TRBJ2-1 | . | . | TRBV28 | TGTGCCAGCAGTTATACGACTCTAAACCTCTACAATGAGCAGTTCTTC | CASSYTTLNLYNEQFF
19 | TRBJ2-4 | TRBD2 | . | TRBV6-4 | TGTGCCAGCAGTTCCCTTGGTAGCGGGAGAGACATAGCCAAAAACATTCAGTACTTC | CASSSLGSGRDIAKNIQYF
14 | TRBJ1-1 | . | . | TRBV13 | TGTGCCAGCAGCTTAGGAGGGAGTCTCACTGAAGCTTTCTTT | CASSLGGSLTEAFF
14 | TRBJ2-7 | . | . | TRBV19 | TGTGCCAGTAGTATTTCCGTATTAGCCTACGAGCAGTACTTC | CASSISVLAYEQYF
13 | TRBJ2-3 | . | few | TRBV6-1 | TGTGCCAGCAGTGAATCGGGTGCAGATACGCAGTATTTT | CASSESGADTQYF
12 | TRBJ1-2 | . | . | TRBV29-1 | TGCAGCGTTCCCGAGGGTACGGATGGCTACACCTTC | CSVPEGTDGYTF
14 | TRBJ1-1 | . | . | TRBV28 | TGTGCCAGCAGCCCCCCCGGGGGGAACACTGAAGCTTTCTTT | CASSPPGGNTEAFF
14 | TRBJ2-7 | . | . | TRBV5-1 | TGCGCCAGCAGCTTGGCGAGAGACTCCTACGAGCAGTACTTC | CASSLARDSYEQYF
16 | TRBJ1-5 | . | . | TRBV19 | TGTGCCAGTAGTATAGCTATGGGGCATAGCAATCAGCCCCAGCATTTT | CASSIAMGHSNQPQHF
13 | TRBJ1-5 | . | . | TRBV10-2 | TGCGCCAGCAGTCGTCAGGGGAATCAGCCCCAGCATTTT | CASSRQGNQPQHF
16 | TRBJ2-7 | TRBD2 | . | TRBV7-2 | TGTGCCAGCAGCCGGCTGTTGTTACTAGCGGGATACGAGCAGTACTTC | CASSRLLLLAGYEQYF
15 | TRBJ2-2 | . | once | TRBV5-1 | TGCGCCAGCAGCTGGCCTACTAGGGACACCGGGGAGCTGTTTTTT | CASSWPTRDTGELFF
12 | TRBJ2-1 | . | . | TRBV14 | TGTGCCACCGGGGGGCAATTCGGTGAGCAGTTCTTC | CATGGQFGEQFF
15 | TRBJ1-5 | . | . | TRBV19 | TGTGCCAGTAGTGATACAGGGCAGGTTAATCAGCCCCAGCATTTT | CASSDTGQVNQPQHF
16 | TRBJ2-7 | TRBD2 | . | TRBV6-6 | TGTGCCAGCAGTTACTTAAAGACTAGCGGGGTCGCCGAGCAGTACTTC | CASSYLKTSGVAEQYF
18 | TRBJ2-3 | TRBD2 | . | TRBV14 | TGTGCCAGCAGCCAGAAGAGGGTAGCGGGCCCTGACACAGATACGCAGTATTTT | CASSQKRVAGPDTDTQYF
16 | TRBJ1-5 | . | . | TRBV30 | TGTGCCTGTGATCTAGGGGGGGATCGTGGCAATCAGCCCCAGCATTTT | CACDLGGDRGNQPQHF